The source of this TCR beta chain is a study of blood T cell repertoires in COVID-19 (dated by TCRdb to about 2020). Context from the whole study: The collaborator samples originated in the United States, Italy and Spain and spanned the acute and convalescent phases of COVID-19. The material from the prospective study consisted of cDNA or gDNA derived from T cells, B-cell-depleted T cells, or PBMCs. The dataset comprised deeply sampled blood TCRbeta repertoires from subjects exposed to, actively infected with, or recovered from COVID-19. A freely available public database, intended as a resource for researchers studying the immune response to SARS-CoV-2, is where the repertoires were released. The samples were drawn from two sources: the first 160 participants of the ongoing ImmuneRACE study, and over 1,000 subjects contributed by 6 global collaborators. A de-identified subject ID, COVID-19 status, age in years and sex were almost always included in the sample metadata. Where HLA class I and class II types were available, the types were taken from metadata supplied by the sample provider, not from assay-based typing. Study-wide conclusions, independent of this receptor: Clinical and demographic metadata were provided uncurated, with the amount varying by source and participant.

TCRbeta CDR3 regions were amplified from genomic DNA using the immunoSEQ Assay, a bias-controlled multiplex PCR. The study's own analysis went as follows. Within the assay, amplification of reference gene primers was used to estimate how many nucleated cells each sample contained. To quantify the absolute abundance of each unique TCRbeta CDR3 rearrangement, sequence reads were collapsed and filtered. For each sample, productive Simpson clonality was calculated as the square root of Simpson's diversity index over productive rearrangements. TCRdb holds this immuneACCESS table with in-frame rearrangements only. Some clones are missing; in checked studies, unresolved V genes explain under half, and the rest has no known cause. Clonal size and the V and J genes are those of that table, whereas D and trimming came from the DNA. This sample gives hundreds of thousands of clones in total; 88% of them show up just once. The top ten constitute approximately 2.1% of the sample.

In the prospective study, participants were about 18 to 100 years old, resided in about 25 geographic areas of the United States, and were enrolled through a virtual design. To assign participants to cohorts, the prospective study relied on clinical history that participants themselves reported in a screening survey and a study questionnaire. Mobile phlebotomists in the prospective study collected whole blood, serum and a nasopharyngeal or oropharyngeal swab from every participant. Participants in the prospective study had the option to provide additional blood draws and questionnaires over a roughly 2-month period. Before DNA extraction, prospective study blood samples were shipped either frozen or at room temperature. V sheds 6 bases and J sheds 4 bases, leaving 15 bases between their ends. The CDR3 goes from the cysteine to the phenylalanine over 14 residues. Left in the record is the CDR3 DNA by itself, 42 bases read in frame from the first base. The germline V gene sets CDR1 to MNHEY and CDR2 to SVGAGI.

Regarding this clone: No cognate antigen has been identified for it. There are no base qualities to consult, and no much larger clone falls within one base.

The sequence was obtained from a woman in her 40s with acute COVID-19. The sample consisted of PBMCs or T cells enriched from blood (not recorded which). The rearranged chain carries TRBV6-5 and TRBJ1-2; TRBD1 is possibly the D segment (6 matching bases). The CDR3 region has the sequence CASSRTESVYGYTF. The DNA is as follows: TGTGCCAGCAGCAGGACAGAGAGCGTCTATGGCTACACCTTC.